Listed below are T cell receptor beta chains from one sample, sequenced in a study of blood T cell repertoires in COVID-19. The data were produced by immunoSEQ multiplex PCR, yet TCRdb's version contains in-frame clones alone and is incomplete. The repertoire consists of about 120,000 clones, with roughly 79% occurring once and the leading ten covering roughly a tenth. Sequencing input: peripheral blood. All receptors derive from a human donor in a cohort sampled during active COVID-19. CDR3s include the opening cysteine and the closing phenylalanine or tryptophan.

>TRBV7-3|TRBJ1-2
CASKGQGADGYTF
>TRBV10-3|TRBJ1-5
CAISSDRVDANQPQHF
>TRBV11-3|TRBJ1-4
CASSKGQEEKLFF
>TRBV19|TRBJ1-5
CASSIAQGNQPQHF
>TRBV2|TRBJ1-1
CASSPGQTMNTEAFF
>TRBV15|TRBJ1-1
CATSRTTGAQDTEAFF
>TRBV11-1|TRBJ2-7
CASSNSTGVSEQYF
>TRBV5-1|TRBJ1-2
CASSLGGQAYGYTF
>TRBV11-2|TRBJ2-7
CASSREQGAREQYF
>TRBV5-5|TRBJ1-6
CASSSRGNSPLHF
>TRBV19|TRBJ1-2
CASSTQGVYGYTF
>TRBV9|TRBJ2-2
CASSGTSGPGELFF
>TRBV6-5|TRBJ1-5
CASTRDWGRPQHF
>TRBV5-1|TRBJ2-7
CASSLRVHGSYEQYF
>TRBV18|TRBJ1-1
CASSENSGTVNTEAFF
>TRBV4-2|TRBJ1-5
CASSQEYQGSNQPQHF
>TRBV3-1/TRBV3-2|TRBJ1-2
CASSRLDSNYGYTF
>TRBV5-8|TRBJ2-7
CASSLTLPYEQYF
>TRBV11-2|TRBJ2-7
CASSGGGQLTSYYEQYF
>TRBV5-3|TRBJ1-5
CARSLLGYSNQPQHF
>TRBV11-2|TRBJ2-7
CASSLVGGRSSYEQYF
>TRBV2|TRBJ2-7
CASSGQGLGYEQYF
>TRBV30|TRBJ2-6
CAWSPGSSGANVLTF
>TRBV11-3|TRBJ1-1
CASSPTRGNTEAFF
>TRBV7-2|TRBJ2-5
CASSPGTSGALSETQYF
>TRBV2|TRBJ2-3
CASSLRASGSADTQYF
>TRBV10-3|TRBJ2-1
CAIKGQGINNEQFF
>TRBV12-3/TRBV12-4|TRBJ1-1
CASSRGFEAFF
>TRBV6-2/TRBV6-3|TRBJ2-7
CASSYSSTRNEQYF
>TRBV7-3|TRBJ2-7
CASSHRGGSDEQYF
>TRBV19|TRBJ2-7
CASSTDRYSYEQYF
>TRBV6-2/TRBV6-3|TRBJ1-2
CASSYKTGSGNIDGYTF